This record concerns one T cell receptor (beta chain) sequence. Its cognate antigen is unknown. This entry belongs to a study of T cell responses to AZD1222 COVID-19 vaccine. Study-level background: Pooled in the analysis were second doses at about 4 or about 12 weeks.

Findings and limits, study-wide: There were vaccine-associated CD4 TCRs across spike, dominant at 160-218 and 743-854. Unmutated variant regions are reportedly targeted by nearly half of spike-specific TCRs. Donor demographics were predominantly white British with a female majority; clonal diversity may be underestimated.

The CDR3 has 17 residues. V lost 0 bases and J lost 0, with 11 bases in between. Per the germline V gene, CDR1 is LGHNA and CDR2 is YNFKEQ. Sequenced by immunoSEQ multiplex PCR; TCRdb stores in-frame clones only, minus some. Of roughly 100,000 clones in the sample, about 88% were seen once. This sequence originates from an adult in good health. V and J are TRBV4-2 and TRBJ1-4; a possible D gene is TRBD1 (6 bases). The sequenced sample was peripheral blood, obtained on day 0 of AZD1222 vaccination. The CDR3 reads CASSQDWGRATNEKLFF. The CDR3 region has the DNA TGTGCCAGCAGCCAAGATTGGGGGCGCGCAACTAATGAAAAACTGTTTTTT.